This record concerns one T cell receptor (beta chain) sequence. Antigen specificity is unknown. Sequencing targeted expressed TCRB transcripts, as all isolated RNA had been reverse transcribed. Generated by immunoSEQ multiplex PCR, the TCRdb table keeps only in-frame clones and is missing some. The sample includes about 150,000 clones, 10% to 15% seen only once; the top ten take roughly 1.4%. Stem cell-like memory, regulatory, central memory and naive CD4+ cells were sorted via CD45RO/CCR7/CD25/CD127/CD95/CD27. The data stem from a study of beta chain features in type 1 diabetes. The study's findings and limits: Moderate yet significant TCRB CDR3 shortening was seen in Type 1 diabetes patients in all four CD4+ subsets. At VDJ recombination sites, type 1 diabetes patients had fewer insertions and more deleted nucleotides.

The V and J ends lost 1 base and 1 base respectively, with 8 bases between them. Germline V CDR1 and CDR2: SGHNT, YYREEE (reference sequence). The CDR3 has 14 amino acids. Source material: central memory CD4+ T cells from blood. The TCR originated in a young man with type 1 diabetes. The chain has TRBV5-4 and TRBJ1-2; D unclear. The CDR3, as DNA: TGTGCCAGCAGCTTGAAGGGCGGTAACTATGGCTACACCTTC. Protein sequence: CASSLKGGNYGYTF.